The rows below give T cell receptor beta chains drawn from one sample of a study of cytomegalovirus exposure and HLA in healthy donors. The assay was immunoSEQ multiplex PCR, and TCRdb's table has in-frame clones only and misses some. The sample contains a few hundred thousand clones, around 75% of which appear only once. Sequencing was done on a sample of PBMCs. The receptors were sampled from a woman aged 25 to 39 in good health and CMV-seronegative. Each CDR3 is given with its conserved first and last residue. D genes are given only for firm matches. Clone sizes are given selectively: once, few, many, or a class where the clone is expanded.

.	TRBV5-1	TRBJ2-7	TRBD1	CASSGTGHEQYF	TGCGCCAGCAGCGGGACAGGTCACGAGCAGTACTTC
.	TRBV27	TRBJ2-7	.	CASSSPPPVYF	TGTGCCAGCAGTTCCCCCCCTCCCGTTTACTTC
few	TRBV7-3	TRBJ1-5	.	CASSLEETDNQPQHF	TGTGCCAGCAGCTTAGAGGAGACAGATAATCAGCCCCAGCATTTT
.	TRBV2	TRBJ2-7	TRBD1	CARKGDRDEQYF	TGTGCCAGAAAAGGGGACAGAGACGAGCAGTACTTC
.	TRBV30	TRBJ1-1	TRBD1	CAWTRTGGTEAFF	TGTGCCTGGACCAGGACAGGGGGCACTGAAGCTTTCTTT
.	TRBV27	TRBJ1-6	TRBD1	CASSPGTGSSYNSPLHF	TGTGCCAGCAGTCCCGGGACAGGGAGCTCCTATAATTCACCCCTCCACTTT
.	TRBV13	TRBJ1-1	.	CASSPDNRLNTEAFF	TGTGCCAGCAGCCCGGACAACCGACTGAACACTGAAGCTTTCTTT
few	TRBV2	TRBJ1-1	.	CASNRRVEDTEAFF	TGTGCCAGCAACCGGCGGGTAGAGGACACTGAAGCTTTCTTT
.	TRBV7-9	TRBJ2-7	.	CASSFPGNGYEQYF	TGTGCCAGCAGCTTCCCGGGAAACGGGTACGAGCAGTACTTC
.	TRBV18	TRBJ2-7	TRBD2	CASSPPVGSSGDYEQYF	TGTGCCAGCTCACCACCGGTGGGGTCTAGCGGTGACTACGAGCAGTACTTC
.	TRBV12-2	TRBJ2-5	.	CASRLERVEGQPETQYF	TGTGCAAGTCGCTTAGAACGGGTTGAGGGTCAGCCAGAGACCCAGTACTTC
.	TRBV7-2	TRBJ2-3	TRBD2	CASSLAGGTDTQYF	TGTGCCAGCAGCCTAGCGGGAGGAACGGATACGCAGTATTTT
.	TRBV5-1	TRBJ1-4	.	CASSLEGSNEKLFF	TGCGCCAGCAGCTTGGAAGGGAGTAATGAAAAACTGTTTTTT
.	TRBV7-9	TRBJ2-3	TRBD2	CASSLRRGGGTDTQYF	TGTGCCAGCAGCTTACGTAGGGGAGGGGGCACAGATACGCAGTATTTT
.	TRBV19	TRBJ2-1	TRBD2	CASSDASGWTVEQFF	TGTGCCAGTAGTGACGCTAGCGGCTGGACGGTTGAGCAGTTCTTC
.	TRBV6-4	TRBJ1-6	.	CASSDDNNSPLNF	TGTGCCAGCAGTGACGACAATAATTCACCCCTAAACTTT
.	TRBV18	TRBJ1-2	TRBD1	CASSPPNRGPNYGYTF	TGTGCCAGCTCACCACCAAACAGGGGACCTAACTATGGCTACACCTTC
.	TRBV27	TRBJ2-1	.	CASSLDYSSYNEQFF	TGTGCCAGCAGTTTGGACTACAGCTCCTACAATGAGCAGTTCTTC
.	TRBV11-3	TRBJ1-1	.	CASSFLGGDRAFF	TGTGCCAGCAGCTTCCTAGGAGGGGATAGAGCTTTCTTT
few	TRBV6-6	TRBJ1-1	.	CASSQPSGMEAFF	TGTGCCAGCAGTCAGCCTTCAGGGATGGAAGCTTTCTTT
.	TRBV15	TRBJ1-2	.	CATSRGNQVRVRYGYTF	TGTGCCACCAGCAGAGGAAACCAGGTAAGAGTGCGCTATGGCTACACCTTC
.	TRBV2	TRBJ2-3	TRBD2	CASSESLAGAGTDTQYF	TGTGCCAGCAGTGAATCCCTAGCGGGAGCTGGGACAGATACGCAGTATTTT
.	TRBV9	TRBJ1-1	.	CASSLIGGGRTGAEAFF	TGTGCCAGCAGCCTGATTGGCGGGGGAAGGACCGGCGCTGAAGCTTTCTTT
.	TRBV7-2	TRBJ2-3	.	CASSFGGSTDTQYF	TGTGCCAGCAGCTTCGGGGGAAGCACAGATACGCAGTATTTT
.	TRBV5-1	TRBJ1-2	TRBD1	CASSKTWTGANRPGGYTF	TGCGCCAGCAGCAAGACCTGGACAGGGGCCAATCGGCCGGGTGGCTACACCTTC
.	TRBV27	TRBJ1-1	TRBD1	CASSLSAGQGNTEAFF	TGTGCCAGCAGTTTATCCGCAGGACAGGGGAACACTGAAGCTTTCTTT
.	TRBV29-1	TRBJ1-5	TRBD1	CSAVLTGGNQPQHF	TGCAGCGCCGTCCTAACAGGGGGCAATCAGCCCCAGCATTTT
once	TRBV30	TRBJ2-7	.	CAWTQWGVYEQYF	TGTGCCTGGACCCAATGGGGGGTCTACGAGCAGTACTTC
.	TRBV6-5	TRBJ1-1	.	CASSPGQNTEAFF	TGTGCCAGCAGCCCCGGACAGAACACTGAAGCTTTCTTT
.	TRBV5-6	TRBJ1-2	.	CASSLVARDTYGYTF	TGTGCCAGCAGCTTGGTGGCCCGGGACACCTATGGCTACACCTTC
.	TRBV7-8	TRBJ2-3	.	CASSSRTVSDTQYF	TGTGCCAGCAGCTCGCGGACAGTTTCAGATACGCAGTATTTT
.	TRBV30	TRBJ2-2	.	CAWLEDRITGELFF	TGTGCCTGGTTAGAAGACAGAATCACCGGGGAGCTGTTTTTT
.	TRBV7-2	TRBJ1-5	.	CASSFRPTNQPQHF	TGTGCCAGCAGCTTTCGGCCGACTAATCAGCCCCAGCATTTT
.	TRBV5-1	TRBJ2-6	.	CASSLRERSGANVLTF	TGCGCCAGCAGCTTAAGGGAGAGATCTGGGGCCAACGTCCTGACTTTC
.	TRBV13	TRBJ2-5	TRBD2	CASSVGTSGRETQYF	TGTGCCAGCAGCGTCGGGACTAGCGGGAGGGAGACCCAGTACTTC
.	TRBV5-1	TRBJ2-7	.	CASSTSQGSQAFYEQYF	TGCGCCAGCAGCACTTCTCAGGGCTCCCAGGCGTTCTACGAGCAGTACTTC
.	TRBV29-1	TRBJ1-1	TRBD1	CSVRTGRTEAFF	TGCAGCGTACGGACAGGGAGGACTGAAGCTTTCTTT
once	TRBV4-1	TRBJ2-7	.	CASSQGVSYEQYF	TGCGCCAGCAGCCAAGGCGTGTCCTACGAGCAGTACTTC
once	TRBV6-1	TRBJ2-7	.	CASSDQLLGASGEQYF	TGTGCCAGCAGTGACCAACTTCTGGGGGCAAGTGGCGAGCAGTACTTC
.	TRBV7-2	TRBJ2-1	.	CASSSSFGNEQFF	TGTGCCAGCAGCTCTAGTTTCGGCAATGAGCAGTTCTTC
.	TRBV4-1	TRBJ1-5	.	CASSQEGALGNQPQHF	TGCGCCAGCAGCCAAGAAGGGGCCCTAGGCAATCAGCCCCAGCATTTT
few	TRBV2	TRBJ2-3	.	CASSVLPVNTDTQYF	TGTGCCAGCAGTGTTTTGCCGGTCAACACAGATACGCAGTATTTT
.	TRBV30	TRBJ1-1	.	CACSLRPEAFF	TGTGCCTGCAGTCTACGCCCCGAAGCTTTCTTT
.	TRBV30	TRBJ2-1	TRBD2	CASNQRGNYEQFF	TGTGCCTCGAACCAGCGGGGGAACTATGAGCAGTTCTTC
.	TRBV5-1	TRBJ1-1	.	CASSLGDTEAFF	TGCGCCAGCAGCTTAGGAGACACTGAAGCTTTCTTT
once	TRBV7-2	TRBJ2-6	TRBD1	CASSFTGGLDVLTF	TGTGCCAGCAGCTTTACAGGGGGCCTCGACGTCCTGACTTTC
.	TRBV7-2	TRBJ1-6	TRBD1	CASSGTGNRRSPLHF	TGTGCCAGCAGCGGGACAGGCAATAGAAGGTCACCCCTCCACTTT
once	TRBV5-6	TRBJ1-2	TRBD1	CASSFKDRVYGYTF	TGTGCCAGCAGCTTCAAAGACAGGGTTTATGGCTACACCTTC
.	TRBV11-2	TRBJ1-2	.	CASSLSGGPYGYTF	TGTGCCAGCAGCTTATCGGGAGGCCCCTATGGCTACACCTTC
.	TRBV6-6	TRBJ1-2	.	CASSWPGNGYTF	TGTGCCAGCAGTTGGCCGGGGAATGGCTACACCTTC
few	TRBV2	TRBJ1-2	TRBD1	CASRAGQGDYGYTF	TGTGCCAGCAGGGCGGGACAGGGGGACTATGGCTACACCTTC